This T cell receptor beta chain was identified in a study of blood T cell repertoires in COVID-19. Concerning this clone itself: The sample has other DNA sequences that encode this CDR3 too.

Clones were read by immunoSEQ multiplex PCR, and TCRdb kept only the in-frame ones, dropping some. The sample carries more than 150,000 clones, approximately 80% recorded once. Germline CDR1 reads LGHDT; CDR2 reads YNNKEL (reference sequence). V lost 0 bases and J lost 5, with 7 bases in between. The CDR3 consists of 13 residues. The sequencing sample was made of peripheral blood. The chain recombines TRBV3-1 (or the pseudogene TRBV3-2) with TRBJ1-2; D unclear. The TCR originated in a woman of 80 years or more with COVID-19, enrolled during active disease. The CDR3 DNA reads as TGTGCCAGCAGCCAAGATTCGGGATATGGCTACACCTTC. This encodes CASSQDSGYGYTF.